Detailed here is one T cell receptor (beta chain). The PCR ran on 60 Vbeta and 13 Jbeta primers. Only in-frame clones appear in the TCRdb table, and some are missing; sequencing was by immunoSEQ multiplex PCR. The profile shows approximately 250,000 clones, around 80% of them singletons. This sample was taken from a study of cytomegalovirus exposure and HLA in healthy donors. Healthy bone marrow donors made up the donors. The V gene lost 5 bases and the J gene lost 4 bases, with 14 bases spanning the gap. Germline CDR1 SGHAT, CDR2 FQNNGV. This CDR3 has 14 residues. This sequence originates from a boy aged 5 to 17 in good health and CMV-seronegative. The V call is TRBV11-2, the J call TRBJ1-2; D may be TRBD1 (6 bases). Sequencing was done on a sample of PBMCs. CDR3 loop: CASSPRQAPYGYTF. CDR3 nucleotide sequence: TGTGCCAGCAGCCCGAGACAGGCCCCCTATGGCTACACCTTC.